This is a list of T cell receptor beta chains from one sample in a study of T cells expressing NK-cell markers. TCRdb re-called the 5' RACE reads; every CDR3 protein appears as one record, without DNA. This sample contains some 440,000 distinct CDR3 sequences. The sequenced material came from blood T cells: a sorted CD56 or NKG2C T cell subset, CD4+ or CD8+ T cells, or bulk PBMC T cells (not recorded which). These receptors were collected from a woman aged 45-65 years in good health. The CDR3 runs from the conserved cysteine through the conserved F or W.

V gene: TRBV12-3/TRBV12-4; J gene: TRBJ2-5; CDR3 protein: CASSLWGGQETQYF
V gene: TRBV24-1; J gene: TRBJ2-3; CDR3 protein: CATSGRGSVSTDTQYF
V gene: TRBV12-3/TRBV12-4; J gene: TRBJ1-1; CDR3 protein: CASMSPGTGINEAFF
V gene: TRBV5-1; J gene: TRBJ2-5; CDR3 protein: CASSAGTSHKWETQYF
V gene: TRBV7-2; J gene: TRBJ2-5; CDR3 protein: CASSSFIDQYF
V gene: TRBV20-1; J gene: TRBJ1-1; CDR3 protein: CSAYGQGRQEAFF
V gene: TRBV14; J gene: TRBJ2-5; CDR3 protein: CASSQETVTYQETQYF
V gene: TRBV7-9; J gene: TRBJ2-3; CDR3 protein: CASSLGPHPTQYF
V gene: TRBV21-1; J gene: TRBJ2-1; CDR3 protein: CASSEQLGAPYNEQFF
V gene: TRBV27; J gene: TRBJ2-7; CDR3 protein: CASSTPGLDGVPYEQYF
V gene: TRBV5-1; J gene: TRBJ2-5; CDR3 protein: CASGVGKETQYF
V gene: TRBV28; J gene: TRBJ2-1; CDR3 protein: CASNIRGNEQFF
V gene: TRBV5-1; J gene: TRBJ2-3; CDR3 protein: CASCGGDYTGTDTQYF
V gene: TRBV12-3/TRBV12-4; J gene: TRBJ1-1; CDR3 protein: CASSHGGVNTEAFF
V gene: TRBV6-1; J gene: TRBJ2-3; CDR3 protein: CASISTVGADTQYF
V gene: TRBV18; J gene: TRBJ2-2; CDR3 protein: CASSPFAVTGELFF
V gene: TRBV20-1; J gene: TRBJ1-5; CDR3 protein: CSASVVEGGNQPQHF
V gene: TRBV5-1; J gene: TRBJ2-5; CDR3 protein: CASSSSGSWEETQYF
V gene: TRBV9; J gene: TRBJ2-2; CDR3 protein: CASSPRQGSVTTGELFF
V gene: TRBV5-1; J gene: TRBJ1-1; CDR3 protein: CASSTGPGIMNTEAFF
V gene: TRBV27; J gene: TRBJ1-6; CDR3 protein: CASSLSWTGRNSPLHF
V gene: TRBV7-2; J gene: TRBJ2-1; CDR3 protein: CASSLTSAAYNEQFF
V gene: TRBV29-1; J gene: TRBJ2-7; CDR3 protein: CSVSDSIYEQYF
V gene: TRBV12-3/TRBV12-4; J gene: TRBJ2-3; CDR3 protein: CASRPDLAGVTDTQYF
V gene: TRBV29-1; J gene: TRBJ2-2; CDR3 protein: CSVELGHPDTGELFF
V gene: TRBV5-6; J gene: TRBJ2-7; CDR3 protein: CAGPYSYEQYF
V gene: TRBV20-1; J gene: TRBJ2-4; CDR3 protein: CSARDPQTGTKNIQYF
V gene: TRBV5-6; J gene: TRBJ2-1; CDR3 protein: CASRDGLAGNYNEQFF
V gene: TRBV7-9; J gene: TRBJ2-1; CDR3 protein: CASTETGRAYNEQFF
V gene: TRBV20-1; J gene: TRBJ1-1; CDR3 protein: CSARGSRDRNTEAFF
V gene: TRBV3-1; J gene: TRBJ2-7; CDR3 protein: CASSQVDSSYEQYF
V gene: TRBV4-2; J gene: TRBJ2-1; CDR3 protein: CASSQAEAGSSYNEQFF
V gene: TRBV7-2; J gene: TRBJ2-3; CDR3 protein: CASSAPTGTDTQYF
V gene: TRBV21-1; J gene: TRBJ1-5; CDR3 protein: CASSKVGQGYSNQPQHF
V gene: TRBV6-2/TRBV6-3; J gene: TRBJ2-1; CDR3 protein: CASSYDGNEQFF
V gene: TRBV5-1; J gene: TRBJ2-3; CDR3 protein: CASSLGGGSSTDTQYF
V gene: TRBV29-1; J gene: TRBJ2-2; CDR3 protein: CSVLYTYTGELFF
V gene: TRBV19; J gene: TRBJ2-7; CDR3 protein: CASSHRGAYEQYF
V gene: TRBV5-5; J gene: TRBJ2-1; CDR3 protein: CASSGGRVSYNEQFF
V gene: TRBV10-3; J gene: TRBJ1-1; CDR3 protein: CASDSGTEAFF
V gene: TRBV3-1; J gene: TRBJ2-3; CDR3 protein: CASSLRTGRVTDTQYF
V gene: TRBV4-1; J gene: TRBJ2-3; CDR3 protein: CASREREKITDTQYF
V gene: TRBV5-1; J gene: TRBJ2-1; CDR3 protein: CASSLIGNEQFF
V gene: TRBV4-1; J gene: TRBJ2-1; CDR3 protein: CASSQIGGASYNEQFF
V gene: TRBV11-1; J gene: TRBJ2-1; CDR3 protein: CASSLTSAYNEQFF
V gene: TRBV12-3/TRBV12-4; J gene: TRBJ2-7; CDR3 protein: CASTSTDRNSSYEQYF
V gene: TRBV4-1; J gene: TRBJ2-3; CDR3 protein: CASSLLGLASDTQYF
V gene: TRBV25-1; J gene: TRBJ2-2; CDR3 protein: CASSEGSFAGELFF
V gene: TRBV4-1; J gene: TRBJ1-4; CDR3 protein: CASSHPGLTTRKLFF
V gene: TRBV10-3; J gene: TRBJ2-2; CDR3 protein: CAISYISSANTGELFF
V gene: TRBV2; J gene: TRBJ2-3; CDR3 protein: CASSEWPNTDTQYF
V gene: TRBV9; J gene: TRBJ1-3; CDR3 protein: CASSSQRGGNTIYF
V gene: TRBV14; J gene: TRBJ1-2; CDR3 protein: CASSQDRGYGGYTF
V gene: TRBV20-1; J gene: TRBJ2-2; CDR3 protein: CSARGQGQAGELFF
V gene: TRBV2; J gene: TRBJ2-1; CDR3 protein: CASSGMTSGRAERQFF
V gene: TRBV14; J gene: TRBJ2-6; CDR3 protein: CASSLTGGWSGANVLTF
V gene: TRBV24-1; J gene: TRBJ2-2; CDR3 protein: CATADRVSTGELFF